One sample yielded the 4 T cell receptor beta chains listed below, sequenced in a study of blood T cell repertoires in COVID-19. TCRdb's table, derived via immunoSEQ multiplex PCR, lists solely in-frame clones and lacks some. The profile shows 95,000 to 120,000 clones, roughly 85% of them singletons. Material: peripheral blood. These receptor sequences come from a middle-aged man with acute or convalescent COVID-19.

This chain uses TRBV2 with TRBJ1-5, with TRBD1 matching over 8 bases. The CDR3 consists of 14 residues. Per the germline V gene, CDR1 is SNHLY and CDR2 is FYNNEI. V lost 6 bases and J lost 3; bases outside the gene matches: 4. DNA of the CDR3: TGTGCCAGCAGGATGACAGGGGCCAATCAGCCCCAGCATTTT. Translating gives CASRMTGANQPQHF.

This chain links TRBV3-1 (or the pseudogene TRBV3-2) with TRBJ1-3, with D possibly TRBD1 on 5 matching bases. Germline CDR1 and CDR2: LGHDT and YNNKEL (reference sequence). The CDR3 length is 18 residues. The germline V and J ends were trimmed by 0 bases and 1 base, with 16 bases remaining between them. CDR3 sequence: CASSQEGGRGSSGNTIYF. The CDR3 DNA reads TGTGCCAGCAGCCAAGAAGGCGGGAGGGGAAGTTCTGGAAACACCATATATTTT.

The J gene is TRBJ2-2, the V gene TRBV5-6; a possible D gene is TRBD2 (6 bases). V was shortened by 4 bases and J by 4 bases, with 17 bases between the two germline ends. Germline V gives CDR1 SGHDT, CDR2 YYEEEE. This CDR3 contains 16 residues. The CDR3 protein is CASSPLDGGGTGELFF. CDR3 bases: TGTGCCAGCAGCCCCCTAGACGGGGGAGGCACCGGGGAGCTGTTTTTT.

This chain links TRBV3-1 (or the pseudogene TRBV3-2) with TRBJ1-1; 8 nucleotides agree with TRBD1. The CDR3 has 16 amino acids. Germline CDR1 LGHDT, CDR2 YNNKEL (reference sequence). The trim removed 6 bases at V and 0 bases at J, leaving 9 bases unmatched. DNA of the CDR3: TGTGCCAGCAGGAAAGGACAGGGATCCTTGAACACTGAAGCTTTCTTT. Amino acid sequence: CASRKGQGSLNTEAFF.